These 15 T cell receptor beta chains originate from one sample sequenced in a study of T cells in Graves' hyperthyroidism and ophthalmopathy. TCR beta CDR3 sequences were amplified from RNA transcripts. An initial round of RT-PCR targeting the TCR CDR3 relied on the HTBI primer set. TCRdb analysed the multiplex PCR reads with MiXCR anew, one entry per CDR3 protein. This repertoire shows almost 600,000 distinct CDR3 sequences, roughly 50% found once; its top ten account for about 8.3%. The sequenced material came from peripheral blood or thyroid tissue (not recorded which). Every receptor here comes from a woman between 18 and 29 years old with Graves' hyperthyroidism.

This clonotype was picked up many times. The chain recombines TRBV20-1 with TRBJ2-2; the D is unclear. This CDR3 spans 14 amino acids. CDR1 DFQATT and CDR2 SNEGSKA come from the germline V gene (reference sequence). The V end was cut by 0 bases, the J end by 6 bases, with 11 bases between. CDR3 sequence (DNA): TGCAGTGCTAGAGATATCGGAAAGGCCGGGGAGCTGTTTTTT. Residues: CSARDIGKAGELFF.

This clonotype occurred many times. V usage is TRBV18 and J usage is TRBJ1-1, with 9 bases aligning to TRBD1. In germline, CDR1 is KGHSH, CDR2 LQKENI. V lost 4 bases, J lost 4 bases, and 4 bases stayed unmatched. CDR3 length equals 14 residues. The CDR3 loop reads CASSRGQGGTEAFF. The CDR3 nucleotides read TGTGCCAGCTCACGGGGACAGGGAGGCACTGAAGCTTTCTTT.

The chain uses TRBV11-2 and TRBJ2-7; 11 bases agree with TRBD2. Germline V gives CDR1 SGHAT, CDR2 FQNNGV. V shed 3 bases, J shed 4 bases, and the junction held 5 bases outside the gene matches. This CDR3 is built from 15 residues. The CDR3 reads CASSFVAGGAYEQYF. The CDR3 DNA reads as TGTGCCAGCAGCTTCGTAGCGGGAGGGGCTTACGAGCAGTACTTC. The complete variable domain, with remaining parts taken from reference TRBV11-2 and TRBJ2-7, reads EAGVAQSPRYKIIEKRQSVAFWCNPISGHATLYWYQQILGQGPKLLIQFQNNGVVDDSQLPKDRFSAERLKGVDSTLKIQPAKLEDSAVYLCASSFVAGGAYEQYFGPGTRLTVT.

This chain joins TRBV12-3 or TRBV12-4 and TRBJ2-6; 14 bases fit TRBD2. V was pared by 5 bases and J by 3 bases, with 3 bases of the junction left unmatched. The CDR3 consists of 17 residues. In nucleotides, the CDR3 is TGTGCCAGCAGTAAAGGGACTAGCGGGAGTGGGGCCAACGTCCTGACTTTC. Its protein is CASSKGTSGSGANVLTF.

The chain is built from TRBV25-1 and TRBJ2-3; possibly TRBD2 for D (5 bases). Germline assignment: CDR1 MGHDK and CDR2 SYGVNS. V lost 2 bases and J 4 bases, leaving 13 bases between the germline ends. The CDR3 sequence is 15 residues long. CDR3 region: CASSEAGGRADTQYF. In DNA form, the CDR3 reads TGTGCCAGCAGTGAAGCGGGCGGAAGGGCAGATACGCAGTATTTT.

The chain carries TRBV29-1 and TRBJ1-2; 12 bases fit TRBD1. Germline trimming cut 7 bases from V and 2 bases from J; bases unmatched to any gene: 2. Germline CDR1 reads SQVTM; CDR2 reads ANQGSEA. This CDR3 comprises 13 residues. The CDR3 loop is CSGGTGGNYGYTF. The CDR3 DNA reads TGCAGCGGTGGGACAGGGGGCAACTATGGCTACACCTTC.

The sample holds a few counts of this clonotype. V is TRBV7-2 and J is TRBJ1-3; D ambiguous. The CDR3 is 13 amino acids. The ends were cut back, 4 bases at V and 2 bases at J, with 6 bases in the middle. In germline, CDR1 is SGHTA, CDR2 FQGNSA. CDR3 residues: CASSSRTGNTIYF. The DNA of the CDR3 is TGTGCCAGCAGCTCCCGGACTGGAAACACCATATATTTT.

The sample holds many counts of this clonotype. This chain links TRBV7-9 with TRBJ1-3; D is unresolved. The germline V gene has CDR1 SEHNR and CDR2 FQNEAQ (reference sequence). CDR3 size: 16 residues. With 1 base removed from V and 0 bases from J, the gap between germline ends came to 10 bases. The CDR3 DNA follows: TGTGCCAGCAGCTTAGGGAGGACCCGCTCTGGAAACACCATATATTTT. Its protein product is CASSLGRTRSGNTIYF. The whole variable domain, filled in from reference TRBV7-9 and TRBJ1-3, reads DTGVSQNPRHKITKRGQNVTFRCDPISEHNRLYWYRQTLGQGPEFLTYFQNEAQLEKSRLLSDRFSAERPKGSFSTLEIQRTEQGDSAMYLCASSLGRTRSGNTIYFGEGSWLTVV.

This clonotype has ten or more counts. This rearrangement joins TRBV5-4 to TRBJ1-1; a possible D gene is TRBD1 (5 bases). The CDR3 is 12 residues long. The ends were cut back, 3 bases at V and 5 bases at J, with 8 bases in the middle. The germline V gene has CDR1 SGHNT and CDR2 YYREEE (reference sequence). CDR3 loop: CASSWGVTEAFF. In nucleotides, the CDR3 is TGTGCCAGCAGCTGGGGGGTGACTGAAGCTTTCTTT.

This clonotype was counted at least ten times. The rearrangement uses TRBV12-3 or TRBV12-4 and TRBJ1-1; D not certain. Trimming shortened V by 3 bases and J by 0 bases, and 8 bases separated the two germline ends. CDR3 length: 14 residues. The CDR3 DNA reads TGTGCCAGCAGTTTGGAATACATGAACACTGAAGCTTTCTTT. This gives the protein CASSLEYMNTEAFF.

This clonotype was counted many times. V is TRBV5-1 and J is TRBJ1-4; weak D call: TRBD1 (5 bases). The CDR3 contains 15 residues. Germline values: CDR1 SGHRS, CDR2 YFSETQ. The ends were cut back, 4 bases at V and 8 bases at J, with 18 bases in the middle. The CDR3: CASSPGDPSREKLFF. As DNA, the CDR3 is TGCGCCAGCAGCCCCGGGGACCCGTCAAGGGAAAAACTGTTTTTT.

This clonotype was recorded at least ten times. This chain joins TRBV7-9 and TRBJ2-7, with 7 bases matching TRBD1. Losses at the gene ends were 6 bases for V and 4 bases for J; bases not matched to a gene: 12. The CDR3 sequence is 15 residues long. The V gene's germline CDR1 is SEHNR and CDR2 FQNEAQ (reference sequence). The CDR3 DNA sequence: TGTGCCAGCAGTTCACCCGGGACAGAACCATACGAGCAGTACTTC. Translating gives CASSSPGTEPYEQYF.

At least ten counts were recorded for this clonotype. This chain joins TRBV13 and TRBJ2-7; D not certain. CDR3 size: 11 residues. Trimming stripped 6 bases from V and 3 bases from J, with 6 bases between. Germline CDR1 is PRHDT and CDR2 is FYEKMQ (reference sequence). The CDR3 DNA reads as TGTGCCAGCAGTGTCCACTACGAGCAGTACTTC. Protein product: CASSVHYEQYF.

The count of this clonotype is one. The rearrangement joins TRBV20-1 to TRBJ1-2, with 8 nucleotides matching TRBD1. V dropped 6 bases and J dropped 4; count of bases not matched to a gene: 10. The CDR3 runs 14 residues. Per germline, CDR1 DFQATT and CDR2 SNEGSKA (reference sequence). The CDR3 DNA is TGCAGTGCAATTTCCGGGACAGGCACCTATGGCTACACCTTC. Protein product: CSAISGTGTYGYTF.

The sample holds many counts of this clonotype. V gene TRBV7-8 combines with J gene TRBJ1-5; D not certain. The CDR3 loop spans 15 amino acids. Per germline, CDR1 SGHVS and CDR2 FQNEAQ. The V end lost 2 bases, the J end lost 7 bases, and 15 bases lay between the germline ends. CDR3 in amino acids: CASSLSPSGVQPQHF. The CDR3 DNA reads TGTGCCAGCAGCTTATCCCCTTCCGGGGTCCAGCCCCAGCATTTT.